These 3 T cell receptor beta chains were sequenced from one sample in a study of tumor and adjacent non-tumor tissue in lung cancer. RNA was extracted from bulk tissue without any cell sorting. Distant lung tissue was collected more than 3 cm away from the tumor edge. TCRbeta libraries were built with three rounds of nested PCR, modified from ARM-PCR. MiXCR was run by TCRdb on the multiplex PCR reads, yielding one entry per CDR3 protein. Of around 82,000 distinct CDR3 sequences detected, 65% to 85% appear once; the ten largest clones hold 51%. Sequenced sample: distant non-tumor lung tissue. The receptors were sampled from a man aged 55 to 70 with non-small cell lung cancer.

This rearrangement joins TRBV5-1 to TRBJ2-3; 13 bases map to TRBD2. Germline assignment: CDR1 SGHRS and CDR2 YFSETQ. With 7 bases clipped from V and 5 bases from J, the junction kept 4 bases outside the gene matches. CDR3 length equals 14 residues. CDR3 region: CASPWTSGGDTQYF. The DNA for the CDR3 is TGCGCCAGCCCATGGACTAGCGGGGGAGATACGCAGTATTTT.

Concerning this clonotype: One end of the junction fails to match germline, which may point to a read error. The chain recombines TRBV11-2 with TRBJ2-7; D is possibly TRBD1 or TRBD2 (5 bases each). The CDR3 consists of 17 residues. Germline V gene lookup returns CDR1 SGHAT and CDR2 FQNNGV. This CDR3 is CASSLDGRDVGIYDQYF. As DNA, the CDR3 is TGTGCCAGCAGTTTAGACGGAAGGGACGTGGGAATCTACGATCAGTACTTC.

Points on this clonotype: The conserved phenylalanine or tryptophan is not found at the CDR3 terminus, so this likely reflects a read error. The chain uses TRBV24-1 and TRBJ2-7, with a possible D match to TRBD2 (5 bases). CDR3 length: 14 amino acids. Germline V gene data show CDR1 as KGHDR and CDR2 as SFDVKD. Here the CDR3 DNA reads TGTGTCACCAGTGGCCCTCCGGACTTCTACGAGCAGTACTTA. Translated: CVTSGPPDFYEQYL.